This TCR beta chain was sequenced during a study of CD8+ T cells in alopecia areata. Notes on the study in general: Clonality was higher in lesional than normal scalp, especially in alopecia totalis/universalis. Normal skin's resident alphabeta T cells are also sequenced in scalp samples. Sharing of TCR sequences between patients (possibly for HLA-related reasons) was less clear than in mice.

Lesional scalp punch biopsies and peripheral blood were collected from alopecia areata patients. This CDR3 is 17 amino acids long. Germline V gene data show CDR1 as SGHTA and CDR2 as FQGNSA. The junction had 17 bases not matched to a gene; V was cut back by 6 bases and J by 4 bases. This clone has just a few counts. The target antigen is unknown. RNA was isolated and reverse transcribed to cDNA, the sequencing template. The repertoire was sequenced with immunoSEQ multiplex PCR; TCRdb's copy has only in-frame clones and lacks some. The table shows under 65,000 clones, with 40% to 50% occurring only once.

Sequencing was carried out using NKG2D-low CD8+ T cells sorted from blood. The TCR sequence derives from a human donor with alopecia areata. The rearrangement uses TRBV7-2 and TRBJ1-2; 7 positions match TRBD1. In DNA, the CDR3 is TGTGCCAGCAGACGGACGACACAGGGGCCGGAAGGCTATGGCTACACCTTC. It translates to CASRRTTQGPEGYGYTF.